These 27 T cell receptor beta chains came from one sample sequenced in a study of blood T cell repertoires in COVID-19. Sequenced by immunoSEQ multiplex PCR; TCRdb stores in-frame clones only, minus some. The data contain approximately 200,000 clones, around nine tenths of them singletons. Sequencing input: PBMCs or T cells enriched from blood (not recorded which). Receptor source: a man aged 25-40 years in a cohort exposed to, infected with or recovered from COVID-19 (not recorded which).

This chain uses TRBV27 with TRBJ2-4; TRBD1 agrees at 8 bases. The CDR3 totals 16 residues. Germline CDR1 reads MNHEY; CDR2 reads SMNVEV (reference sequence). V shed 5 bases, J shed 7 bases, and the junction held 13 bases outside the gene matches. Here the CDR3 reads CASSPQSRTGRNIQYF. In DNA, the CDR3 is TGTGCCAGCAGTCCGCAGTCCAGGACAGGGCGTAACATTCAGTACTTC.

The genes are TRBV12-3 or TRBV12-4 and TRBJ1-1; 7 positions match TRBD1. The CDR3 has 13 amino acids. With V trimmed by 6 bases and J by 7 bases, 8 bases remained unmatched. CDR3 loop: CASSVTWTGEAFF. CDR3 bases: TGTGCCAGCAGCGTCACGTGGACAGGTGAAGCTTTCTTT.

V gene TRBV5-1 combines with J gene TRBJ2-1, with TRBD2 matching 11 bases. J gave up 5 bases and V 5 bases, and 3 bases lay outside the gene matches. The germline CDR1 and CDR2 sequences are SGHRS and YFSETQ. CDR3 length: 14 residues. CDR3 residues: CASRLAGDNNEQFF. The CDR3, as DNA: TGCGCCAGCAGACTAGCGGGAGATAACAATGAGCAGTTCTTC.

V is TRBV7-8 and J is TRBJ1-2; TRBD1 is a possible D gene (6 bases). This CDR3 spans 12 amino acids. V lost 4 bases and J 5 bases, leaving 8 bases between the germline ends. Germline CDR1 SGHVS, CDR2 FQNEAQ. The CDR3, as DNA: TGTGCCAGCAGCTCGACAGGTTATGGCTACACCTTC. It specifies CASSSTGYGYTF.

The gene calls are TRBV5-1 and TRBJ2-3; perhaps TRBD2 as D (6 bases). The CDR3 sequence is 12 residues long. Trimming stripped 7 bases from V and 7 bases from J, with 13 bases between. Germline-derived CDR1 and CDR2 are SGHRS and YFSETQ. The chain's CDR3 is CASSRDSNTQYF. The CDR3 nucleotides are TGCGCCAGCTCCCGGGACTCGAATACGCAGTATTTT.

This clone was found once. The chain is built from TRBV27 and TRBJ1-1, with 8 nucleotides matching TRBD1. The CDR3 spans 16 residues. The junction had 15 bases not matched to a gene; V was cut back by 6 bases and J by 6 bases. Germline V gene data show CDR1 as MNHEY and CDR2 as SMNVEV (reference sequence). The CDR3 bases are TGTGCCAGCAGCCGAAGCCGGGACAGGCTTATAGCTGAAGCTTTCTTT. Protein sequence: CASSRSRDRLIAEAFF.

The V call is TRBV6-2 or TRBV6-3, the J call TRBJ2-1, with 10 bases that match TRBD1. This CDR3 contains 14 residues. V lost 6 bases to trimming and J lost 9 bases; unmatched junction nucleotides: 8. Germline loops: CDR1 MNHEY, CDR2 SVGEGT. DNA of the CDR3: TGTGCCAGCAGCCGGGACAGGGGATCGGGTGAGCAGTTCTTC. As protein: CASSRDRGSGEQFF.

This rearrangement joins TRBV7-2 to TRBJ2-7, with TRBD2 matching over 14 bases. The CDR3 is made up of 16 amino acids. The junction had 8 bases not matched to a gene; V was cut back by 5 bases and J by 5 bases. The germline V gene has CDR1 SGHTA and CDR2 FQGNSA. The CDR3: CASSTPGLAGEDEQYF. The DNA for the CDR3 is TGTGCCAGCAGCACGCCGGGACTAGCGGGAGAAGACGAGCAGTACTTC.

V is TRBV27 and J is TRBJ2-2, with D possibly TRBD2 on 5 matching bases. Trimming shortened V by 3 bases and J by 4 bases, and 15 bases separated the two germline ends. Germline CDR1 and CDR2: MNHEY and SMNVEV (reference sequence). The CDR3 contains 16 residues. The CDR3 DNA reads TGTGCCAGCAGTTTGGGGAGTGGGAGAGTCACCGGGGAGCTGTTTTTT. Translated: CASSLGSGRVTGELFF.

The CDR3 region is CASSLVPGRETQYF. The CDR3 bases are TGCGCCAGCAGCTTGGTTCCAGGGCGAGAGACCCAGTACTTC. The chain carries TRBV5-1 and TRBJ2-5; the D gene is possibly TRBD1 (5 bases). The CDR3 is 14 amino acids. Germline-derived CDR1 and CDR2 are SGHRS and YFSETQ. V shed 0 bases and J shed 4 bases, with 10 bases lying between them.

The V call is TRBV7-9, the J call TRBJ2-7; tentative D call: TRBD2 (5 bases). The germline CDR1 and CDR2 sequences are SEHNR and FQNEAQ (reference sequence). V was shortened by 5 bases and J by 3 bases, with 5 bases between the two germline ends. The CDR3 is 11 amino acids. The DNA of the CDR3 is TGTGCCAGCAGCCGGGACTACGAGCAGTACTTC. Translation: CASSRDYEQYF.

The genes are TRBV6-5 and TRBJ1-5; D may be TRBD1 (6 bases). The CDR3 is 13 amino acids. V lost 5 bases, J lost 3 bases, and 8 bases lay in between. Germline V gene data show CDR1 as MNHEY and CDR2 as SVGAGI. The CDR3 sequence: CASSRTVNQPQHF. CDR3 coding DNA: TGTGCCAGCAGTCGGACAGTCAATCAGCCCCAGCATTTT.

The chain is built from TRBV19 and TRBJ1-5; TRBD1 agrees at 8 bases. The CDR3 is made up of 14 amino acids. Germline loops: CDR1 LNHDA, CDR2 SQIVND (reference sequence). CDR3: CALRWTGTDQPQHF. DNA of the CDR3: TGTGCTCTACGGTGGACAGGGACTGATCAGCCCCAGCATTTT.

The V and J genes are TRBV5-1 and TRBJ2-1, with TRBD2 matching 9 bases. Looked up from germline, CDR1 is SGHRS and CDR2 is YFSETQ. V dropped 2 bases and J dropped 5; count of bases not matched to a gene: 8. The CDR3 is made up of 16 amino acids. The CDR3 DNA is TGCGCCAGCAGCTTTGACAGCGGGAGGTCAAACAATGAGCAGTTCTTC. Encoded protein: CASSFDSGRSNNEQFF.

The V call is TRBV5-5, the J call TRBJ2-7; D might be TRBD1 (5 bases). The germline V and J ends were trimmed by 7 bases and 3 bases, with 17 bases remaining between them. Germline CDR1 reads SGHKS; CDR2 reads YYEKEE (reference sequence). The CDR3 has 14 residues. CDR3 loop: CASGSPGHHYEQYF. Written as DNA, the CDR3 is TGTGCCAGCGGATCCCCAGGGCATCACTACGAGCAGTACTTC.

CDR3 in amino acids: CASSRPGTGTGTEAFF. In nucleotides, the CDR3 is TGTGCCAGCAGCCGTCCCGGGACAGGGACGGGCACTGAAGCTTTCTTT. The chain links TRBV7-9 to TRBJ1-1, with 9 bases fitting TRBD1. CDR1 SEHNR and CDR2 FQNEAQ come from the germline V gene (reference sequence). This CDR3 is 16 amino acids long. J lost 4 bases, V lost 5 bases, and 11 bases had no gene match. The full variable domain, completed using reference TRBV7-9 and TRBJ1-1, is DTGVSQNPRHKITKRGQNVTFRCDPISEHNRLYWYRQTLGQGPEFLTYFQNEAQLEKSRLLSDRFSAERPKGSFSTLEIQRTEQGDSAMYLCASSRPGTGTGTEAFFGQGTRLTVV.

The rearrangement uses TRBV28 and TRBJ1-4; D may be TRBD1 (5 bases). Germline CDR1 and CDR2: MDHEN and SYDVKM. The CDR3 contains 15 residues. Deletions cut 7 bases from V and 5 bases from J, with 17 bases between. The chain's CDR3 is CASTTTTGLNEKLFF. The DNA for the CDR3 is TGTGCCAGCACAACAACTACAGGACTAAATGAAAAACTGTTTTTT.

The chain carries TRBV6-5 and TRBJ1-1; TRBD1 matches at 9 bases. Losses at the gene ends were 10 bases for V and 2 bases for J; bases not matched to a gene: 11. This CDR3 region has 15 residues. Germline CDR1 reads MNHEY; CDR2 reads SVGAGI. CDR3 in amino acids: CATRRDRAFNTEAFF. The CDR3 DNA follows: TGTGCCACCCGCCGGGACAGGGCCTTCAACACTGAAGCTTTCTTT.

This clone was observed a single time. V and J are TRBV10-3 and TRBJ1-1; D uncertain. The CDR3 length is 14 residues. Trimming left V 0 bases short and J 1 base short, with 6 bases between. Germline CDR1 and CDR2: ENHRY and SYGVKD. As DNA, the CDR3 is TGTGCCATCAGTGAGTCTCACAGGAACACTGAAGCTTTCTTT. Its translation: CAISESHRNTEAFF.

This clone was observed once. The chain carries TRBV7-2 and TRBJ2-3, with D unclear. Germline loops: CDR1 SGHTA, CDR2 FQGNSA. Trimming shortened V by 0 bases and J by 1 base, and 8 bases separated the two germline ends. CDR3 size: 15 residues. The CDR3 region has the DNA TGTGCCAGCAGCTTAGCAGCCTCACGCACAGATACGCAGTATTTT. It specifies CASSLAASRTDTQYF.

This clone was recorded a few times. The chain couples TRBV9 to TRBJ1-6, with TRBD1 matching 7 bases. Germline loops: CDR1 SGDLS, CDR2 YYNGEE. The CDR3 consists of 16 residues. Trimming took 2 bases from V and 3 from J; bases not matched to a gene: 5. This chain's CDR3 is CASSVTGSSYNSPLHF. The DNA of the CDR3 is TGTGCCAGCAGCGTGACAGGGAGTAGCTATAATTCACCCCTCCACTTT.

The rearrangement joins TRBV6-5 to TRBJ2-3, with D perhaps TRBD2 (6 bases). Germline V gene sequence: CDR1 MNHEY, CDR2 SVGAGI. V gave up 10 bases and J gave up 0 bases, with 14 bases separating them. The CDR3 is 14 amino acids. DNA for the CDR3: TGTGCCACCGGGGTCCGGGGGAGCACAGATACGCAGTATTTT. It encodes CATGVRGSTDTQYF.

This chain uses TRBV7-6 with TRBJ1-1; no firm D call. Trimming removed 3 bases from V and 0 bases from J, with 5 bases in between. The germline V gene encodes CDR1 SGHVS and CDR2 FNYEAQ. This CDR3 is 13 amino acids long. In DNA, the CDR3 is TGTGCCAGCAGCTTCCCCTTGAACACTGAAGCTTTCTTT. It is translated as CASSFPLNTEAFF.

V usage is TRBV19 and J usage is TRBJ1-1, with unresolved D. Trimming took 1 base from V and 3 from J, leaving 9 bases between them. From germline, CDR1 is LNHDA and CDR2 SQIVND (reference sequence). CDR3 length: 14 amino acids. The CDR3 region is CASSIGGWYTEAFF. The CDR3 DNA reads as TGTGCCAGTAGTATAGGAGGGTGGTACACTGAAGCTTTCTTT.

The chain combines TRBV19 with TRBJ1-1; tentative D call: TRBD1 (6 bases). The CDR3 is 14 amino acids. V was cut by 0 bases and J by 10 bases, with 15 bases left in between. Germline lookup yields CDR1 LNHDA and CDR2 SQIVND (reference sequence). CDR3 loop: CASSIETNRDGAFF. DNA for the CDR3: TGTGCCAGTAGTATAGAAACTAACAGGGACGGAGCTTTCTTT.

The chain uses TRBV5-1 and TRBJ2-1, with 8 bases matching TRBD2. CDR3 length: 15 amino acids. CDR1 SGHRS and CDR2 YFSETQ come from the germline V gene. V lost 5 bases, J lost 0 bases, and 4 bases stayed unmatched. As DNA, the CDR3 is TGCGCCAGCAGTCTTAGCGGGAACTCCTACAATGAGCAGTTCTTC. It yields the protein CASSLSGNSYNEQFF. The full variable domain, its missing parts supplied by reference TRBV5-1 and TRBJ2-1, is KAGVTQTPRYLIKTRGQQVTLSCSPISGHRSVSWYQQTPGQGLQFLFEYFSETQRNKGNFPGRFSGRQFSNSRSEMNVSTLELGDSALYLCASSLSGNSYNEQFFGPGTRLTVL.

This chain uses TRBV19 with TRBJ1-2; TRBD1 matches at 7 bases. V dropped 7 bases and J dropped 4; count of bases not matched to a gene: 9. This CDR3 contains 14 residues. Per germline, CDR1 LNHDA and CDR2 SQIVND (reference sequence). In nucleotides, the CDR3 is TGTGCCAGTACGCCAACAGGGGCCCTCTATGGCTACACCTTC. Translating it yields CASTPTGALYGYTF.